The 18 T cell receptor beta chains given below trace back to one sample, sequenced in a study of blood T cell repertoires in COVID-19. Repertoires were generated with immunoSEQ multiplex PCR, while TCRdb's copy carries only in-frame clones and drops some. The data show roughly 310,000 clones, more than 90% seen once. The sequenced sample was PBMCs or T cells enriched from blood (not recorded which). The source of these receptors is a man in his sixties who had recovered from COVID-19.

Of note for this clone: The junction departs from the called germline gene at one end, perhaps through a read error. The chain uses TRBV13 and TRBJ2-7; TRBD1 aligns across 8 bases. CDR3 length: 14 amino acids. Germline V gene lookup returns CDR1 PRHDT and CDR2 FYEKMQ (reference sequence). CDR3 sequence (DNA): TGTGCCAGCAGCGTAGGACAGGGAACTTACGAGCAGTACTTC. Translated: CASSVGQGTYEQYF.

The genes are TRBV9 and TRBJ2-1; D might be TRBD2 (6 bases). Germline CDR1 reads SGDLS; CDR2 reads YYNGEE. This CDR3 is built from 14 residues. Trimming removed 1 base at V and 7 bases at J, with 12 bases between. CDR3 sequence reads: CASSVTGEGNEQFF. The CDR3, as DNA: TGTGCCAGCAGCGTAACGGGAGAGGGAAATGAGCAGTTCTTC.

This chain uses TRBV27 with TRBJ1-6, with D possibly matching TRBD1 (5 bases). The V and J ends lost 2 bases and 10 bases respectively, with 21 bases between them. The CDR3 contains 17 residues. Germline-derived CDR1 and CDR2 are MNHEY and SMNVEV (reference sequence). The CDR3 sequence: CASSLNRGSGGDSPLHF. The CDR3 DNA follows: TGTGCCAGCAGTTTAAATCGGGGATCGGGAGGGGACTCACCCCTCCACTTT.

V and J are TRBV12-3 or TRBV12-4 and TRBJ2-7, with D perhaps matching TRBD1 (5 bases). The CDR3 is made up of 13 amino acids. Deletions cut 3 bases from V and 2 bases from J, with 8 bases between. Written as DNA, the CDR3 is TGTGCCAGCAGTTTGACAGATGCCTACGAGCAGTACTTC. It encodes CASSLTDAYEQYF.

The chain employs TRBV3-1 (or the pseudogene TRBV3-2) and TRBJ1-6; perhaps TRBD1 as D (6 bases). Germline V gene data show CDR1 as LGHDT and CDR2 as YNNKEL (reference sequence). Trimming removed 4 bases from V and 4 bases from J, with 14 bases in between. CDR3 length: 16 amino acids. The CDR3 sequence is CASSLVDRQYNSPLHF. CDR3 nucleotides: TGTGCCAGCAGCCTAGTGGACAGACAGTATAATTCACCCCTCCACTTT.

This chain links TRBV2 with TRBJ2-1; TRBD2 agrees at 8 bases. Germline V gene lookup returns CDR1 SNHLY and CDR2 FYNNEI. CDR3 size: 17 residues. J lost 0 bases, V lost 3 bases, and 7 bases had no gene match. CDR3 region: CASSDRPAGDSYNEQFF. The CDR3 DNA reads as TGTGCCAGCAGTGATCGCCCAGCGGGAGACTCCTACAATGAGCAGTTCTTC.

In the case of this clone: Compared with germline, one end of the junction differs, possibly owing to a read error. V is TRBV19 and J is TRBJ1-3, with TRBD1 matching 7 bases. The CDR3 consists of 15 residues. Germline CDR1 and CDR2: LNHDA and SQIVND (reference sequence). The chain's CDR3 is CASRQTGLNRNAIYF. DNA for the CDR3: TGTGCCAGTAGACAGACAGGGTTAAACCGAAACGCCATATATTTT.

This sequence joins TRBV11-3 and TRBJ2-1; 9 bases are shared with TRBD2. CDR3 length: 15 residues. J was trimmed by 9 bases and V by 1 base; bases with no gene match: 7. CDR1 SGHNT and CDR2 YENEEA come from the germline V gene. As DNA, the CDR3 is TGTGCCAGCAGCTTAGGCGGGAGGGCCAAGGCTGAGCAGTTCTTC. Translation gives CASSLGGRAKAEQFF.

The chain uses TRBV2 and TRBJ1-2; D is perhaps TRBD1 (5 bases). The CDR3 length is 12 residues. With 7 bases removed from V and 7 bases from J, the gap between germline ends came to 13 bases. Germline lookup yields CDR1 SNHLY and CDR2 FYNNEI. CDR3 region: CASKLEGFGYTF. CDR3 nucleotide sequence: TGTGCCAGCAAATTGGAGGGGTTTGGCTACACCTTC.

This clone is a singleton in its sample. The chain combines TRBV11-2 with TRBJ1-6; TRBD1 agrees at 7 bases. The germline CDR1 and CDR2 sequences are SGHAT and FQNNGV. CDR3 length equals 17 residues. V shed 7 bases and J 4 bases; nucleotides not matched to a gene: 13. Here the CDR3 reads CASTRRLGGQYNSPLHF. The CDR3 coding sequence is TGTGCCAGCACCCGCAGGTTGGGGGGACAGTATAATTCACCCCTCCACTTT.

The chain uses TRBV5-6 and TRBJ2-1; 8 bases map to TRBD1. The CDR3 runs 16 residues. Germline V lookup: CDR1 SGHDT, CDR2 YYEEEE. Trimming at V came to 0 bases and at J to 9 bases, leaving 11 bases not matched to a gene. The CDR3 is CASSLVSGQGRGEQFF. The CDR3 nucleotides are TGTGCCAGCAGCTTGGTTTCCGGACAGGGTCGCGGTGAGCAGTTCTTC.

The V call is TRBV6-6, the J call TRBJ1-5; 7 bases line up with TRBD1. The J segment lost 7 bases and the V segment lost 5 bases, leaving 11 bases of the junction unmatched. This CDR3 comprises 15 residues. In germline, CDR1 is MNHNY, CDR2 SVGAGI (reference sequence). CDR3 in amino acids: CASSPRGRSGQPQHF. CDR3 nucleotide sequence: TGTGCCAGCAGTCCAAGGGGGCGCTCAGGCCAGCCCCAGCATTTT.

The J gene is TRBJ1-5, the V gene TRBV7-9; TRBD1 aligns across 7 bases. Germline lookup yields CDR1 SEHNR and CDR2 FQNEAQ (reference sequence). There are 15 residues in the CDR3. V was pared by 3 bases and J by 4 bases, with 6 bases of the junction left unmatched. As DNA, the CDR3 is TGTGCCAGCAGCTTGGGTGGGACAGTAAATCAGCCCCAGCATTTT. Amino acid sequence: CASSLGGTVNQPQHF.

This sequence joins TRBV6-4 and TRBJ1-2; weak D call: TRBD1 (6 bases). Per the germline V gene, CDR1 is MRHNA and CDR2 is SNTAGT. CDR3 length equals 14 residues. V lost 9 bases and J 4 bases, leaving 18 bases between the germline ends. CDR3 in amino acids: CARFREQGLYGYTF. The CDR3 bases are TGTGCCAGATTCAGGGAACAGGGCCTCTATGGCTACACCTTC.

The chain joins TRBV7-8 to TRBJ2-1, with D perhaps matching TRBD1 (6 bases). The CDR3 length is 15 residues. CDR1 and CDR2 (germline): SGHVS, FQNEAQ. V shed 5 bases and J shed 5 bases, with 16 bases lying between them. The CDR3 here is CASSGRWDNHNEQFF. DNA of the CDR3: TGTGCCAGCAGCGGGAGATGGGACAACCACAATGAGCAGTTCTTC.

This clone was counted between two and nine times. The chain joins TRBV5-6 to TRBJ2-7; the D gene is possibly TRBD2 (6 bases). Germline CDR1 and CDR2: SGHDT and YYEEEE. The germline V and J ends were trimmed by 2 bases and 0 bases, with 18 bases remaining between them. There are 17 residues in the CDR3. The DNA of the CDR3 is TGTGCCAGCAGCTTAGTTCGTGGGGGAGGCTACTCCTACGAGCAGTACTTC. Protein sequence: CASSLVRGGGYSYEQYF.

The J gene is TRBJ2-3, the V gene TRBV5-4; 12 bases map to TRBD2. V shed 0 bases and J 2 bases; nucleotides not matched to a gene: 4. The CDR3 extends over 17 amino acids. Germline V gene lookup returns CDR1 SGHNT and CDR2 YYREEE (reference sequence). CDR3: CASSLETSGGYTDTQYF. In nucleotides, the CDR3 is TGTGCCAGCAGCTTGGAGACTAGCGGGGGATACACAGATACGCAGTATTTT.

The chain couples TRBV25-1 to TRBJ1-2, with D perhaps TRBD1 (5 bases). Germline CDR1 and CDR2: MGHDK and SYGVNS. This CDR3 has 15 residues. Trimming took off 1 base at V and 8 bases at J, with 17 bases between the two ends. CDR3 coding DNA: TGTGCCAGCAGTGAATCACAGCCCAGGGTTGGGGGCTACACCTTC. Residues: CASSESQPRVGGYTF.